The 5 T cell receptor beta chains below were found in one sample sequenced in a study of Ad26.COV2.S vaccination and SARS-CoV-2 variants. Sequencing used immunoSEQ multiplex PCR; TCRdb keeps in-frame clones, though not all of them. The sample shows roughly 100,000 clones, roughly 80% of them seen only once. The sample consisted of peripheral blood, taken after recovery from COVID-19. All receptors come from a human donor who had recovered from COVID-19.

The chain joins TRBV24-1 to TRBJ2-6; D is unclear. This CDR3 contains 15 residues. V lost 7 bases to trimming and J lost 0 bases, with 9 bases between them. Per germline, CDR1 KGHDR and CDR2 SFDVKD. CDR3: CATRGTASGANVLTF. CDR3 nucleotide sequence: TGTGCCACCAGGGGAACCGCCTCTGGGGCCAACGTCCTGACTTTC.

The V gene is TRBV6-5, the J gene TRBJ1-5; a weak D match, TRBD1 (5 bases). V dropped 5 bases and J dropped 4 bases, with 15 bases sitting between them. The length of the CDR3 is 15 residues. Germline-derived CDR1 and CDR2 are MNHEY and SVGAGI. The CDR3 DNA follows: TGTGCCAGCAGTCCCCTTCGGGGCCAGAATCAGCCCCAGCATTTT. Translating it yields CASSPLRGQNQPQHF.

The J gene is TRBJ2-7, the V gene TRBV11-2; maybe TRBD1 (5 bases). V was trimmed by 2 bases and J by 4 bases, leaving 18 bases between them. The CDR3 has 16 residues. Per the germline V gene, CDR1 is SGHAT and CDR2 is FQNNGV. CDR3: CASSLTLRQRGYEQYF. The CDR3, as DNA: TGTGCCAGCAGCTTAACCCTCCGACAAAGGGGATACGAGCAGTACTTC.

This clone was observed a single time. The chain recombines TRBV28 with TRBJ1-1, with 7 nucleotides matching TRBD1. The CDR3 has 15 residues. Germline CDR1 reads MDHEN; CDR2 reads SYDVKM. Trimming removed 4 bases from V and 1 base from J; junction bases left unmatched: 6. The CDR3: CASSSPGGRNTEAFF. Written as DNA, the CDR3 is TGTGCCAGCAGTTCCCCAGGGGGGCGGAACACTGAAGCTTTCTTT.

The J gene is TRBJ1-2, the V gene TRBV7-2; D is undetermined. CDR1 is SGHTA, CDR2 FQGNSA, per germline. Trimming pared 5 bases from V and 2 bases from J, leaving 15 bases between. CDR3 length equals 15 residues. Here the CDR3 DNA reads TGTGCCAGCAGCCTCATCGACGGTCTAAACTATGGCTACACCTTC. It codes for CASSLIDGLNYGYTF.